This is a list of T cell receptor beta chains from one sample in a study of glioma-infiltrating T cells. TCRdb reanalysed the multiplex PCR reads using MiXCR and keeps one entry per CDR3 protein. The repertoire holds 170,000 or so distinct CDR3 sequences, with about 46% as singletons. The sample consisted of glioma tissue, nonneoplastic brain tissue, or PBMCs (not recorded which). The source is a human donor with low-grade glioma or glioblastoma, undergoing nonglioma brain surgery, or in good health (not recorded which). The CDR3 runs from the conserved cysteine through the conserved F or W. Each record gives: V gene, clone size, J gene, D gene, CDR3 DNA, CDR3 protein. A D gene is named only where the DNA matches it firmly. Some rows have no size entry. The others give once, few or many, or a class for an expanded clone.

TRBV7-2	few	TRBJ2-3	NA	TGTGCCAGCAGCTTAGACGGCAGGGACACAGATACGCAGTATTTT	CASSLDGRDTDTQYF
TRBV2	few	TRBJ2-7	NA	TGTGCCAGCAGTGAATCGTACGGAGCCTACGAGCAGTACTTC	CASSESYGAYEQYF
TRBV29-1	NA	TRBJ2-1	NA	TGCAGCACTGACAATGAGCAGTTCTTC	CSTDNEQFF
TRBV20-1	few	TRBJ1-5	TRBD1	TGCAGTGCTAGAGAAAACCGGGACAGTCAAACTGCTGTCAATCAGCCCCAGCATTTT	CSARENRDSQTAVNQPQHF
TRBV28	NA	TRBJ2-7	TRBD1	TGTGCCAGCAGTCAAACTACCGGGACAGGGACCTACGAGCAGTACTTC	CASSQTTGTGTYEQYF
TRBV13	once	TRBJ2-3	NA	TGTGCCAGCAGCTCAACTCAGCGGGTAAACACAGATACGCAGTATTTT	CASSSTQRVNTDTQYF
TRBV20-1	many	TRBJ2-7	NA	TGCAGTGCTAGAGCTCCGAGCTCCTACGAGCAGTACTTC	CSARAPSSYEQYF
TRBV28	NA	TRBJ2-3	TRBD2	TGTGCCAGCAGTCCAAGCGGGAGGGGGCCCGAAGATACGCAGTATTTT	CASSPSGRGPEDTQYF
TRBV10-3	many	TRBJ1-1	NA	TGTGCCATCAGTGGGGTGAGAAACACTGAAGCTTTCTTT	CAISGVRNTEAFF
TRBV3-1	NA	TRBJ1-2	NA	TGTGCCAGTCAGGCGTCCGGCGGCTATGGCTACACCTTC	CASQASGGYGYTF
TRBV2	NA	TRBJ2-5	NA	TGTGCCAGCAGTGAGGTGGGACTTCCGGGAGAGACCCAGTACTTC	CASSEVGLPGETQYF
TRBV28	few	TRBJ2-1	NA	TGTGCCAGCACCCGACGAGGGGGGTCGTATGAGCAGTTCTTC	CASTRRGGSYEQFF
TRBV6-1	NA	TRBJ2-1	TRBD1	TGTGCCAGCAGCCCCCTAACCCCCCAGGGGGAGTTCTTC	CASSPLTPQGEFF
TRBV24-1	many	TRBJ2-3	TRBD1	TGTGCCACCAGATCACAGGGGGCTACAGATACGCAGTATTTT	CATRSQGATDTQYF
TRBV19	NA	TRBJ2-2	NA	TGTGCCAGTAGTATAGGTTCTGACGGAACCGCCGGGGAGCTGTTTTTT	CASSIGSDGTAGELFF
TRBV6-6	many	TRBJ1-5	NA	TGTGCCAGCAGTTACTCCAGCACCAATCAGCCCCAGCATTTT	CASSYSSTNQPQHF
TRBV3-1	many	TRBJ2-7	NA	TGTGCCAGCAGCCAAGATCGGACGGCACGGTACGAGCAGTACTTC	CASSQDRTARYEQYF
TRBV29-1	NA	TRBJ2-6	NA	TGCAGCGCCGGGGACATCTCTGGGGCCAACGTCCTGACTTTC	CSAGDISGANVLTF
TRBV14	few	TRBJ2-1	NA	TGTGCCAGCAGCCGGCCACTACTAGATGGTGAGCAGTTCTTC	CASSRPLLDGEQFF